Below, 20 T cell receptor beta chains from the same sample are listed, as sequenced in a study of OX40 agonist ivuxolimab in advanced cancers. Produced via immunoSEQ multiplex PCR; TCRdb's table is partial and in-frame only. The sample carries 79,000 or so clones, more than 80% recorded once. This sample comprised CD4+ or CD8+ T cells sorted from blood, obtained in a trial of the OX40 agonist ivuxolimab. The receptors come from an adult with an advanced solid tumor such as melanoma, head and neck, liver or kidney cancer.

This sequence joins TRBV28 and TRBJ2-3; 7 bases are shared with TRBD1. The CDR3 runs to 15 residues. Germline lookup yields CDR1 MDHEN and CDR2 SYDVKM. V was pared by 7 bases and J by 4 bases, with 11 bases of the junction left unmatched. The DNA of the CDR3 is TGTGCCAGCACCGAGAACAGGGGTTTGGCAGATACGCAGTATTTT. Its translation: CASTENRGLADTQYF.

The chain couples TRBV27 to TRBJ2-7; TRBD1 matches at 9 bases. The CDR3 contains 13 residues. Germline V gene lookup returns CDR1 MNHEY and CDR2 SMNVEV (reference sequence). Trimming took 5 bases from V and 7 from J; bases not matched to a gene: 6. The CDR3 region has the DNA TGTGCCAGCAGTAGGGACAGGGTAGAGGAGCAGTACTTC. Translated, it gives CASSRDRVEEQYF.

The V call is TRBV6-5, the J call TRBJ2-3; 8 bases line up with TRBD1. From germline, CDR1 is MNHEY and CDR2 SVGAGI. The CDR3 has 15 amino acids. V gave up 0 bases and J gave up 3 bases; unmatched junction bases: 2. CDR3 amino acids: CASSYSGQGTDTQYF. CDR3 DNA: TGTGCCAGCAGTTACTCCGGACAGGGAACAGATACGCAGTATTTT.

This clone was detected only a few times. The chain recombines TRBV10-1 with TRBJ1-1; D not certain. From germline, CDR1 is WNHNN and CDR2 SYGVQD (reference sequence). The CDR3 totals 14 residues. The V gene lost 0 bases and the J gene lost 6 bases, with 11 bases spanning the gap. The CDR3 DNA is TGCGCCAGCAGTGAGTCGAAGGGTAGCGCTGAAGCTTTCTTT. Translation: CASSESKGSAEAFF.

The chain combines TRBV28 with TRBJ2-7; 9 bases line up with TRBD2. CDR3 length: 12 amino acids. Trimming removed 6 bases from V and 6 bases from J; junction bases left unmatched: 3. The V gene's germline CDR1 is MDHEN and CDR2 SYDVKM. The CDR3 DNA sequence: TGTGCCAGCAGGGCGGGAGGGGGCGAGCAGTACTTC. Translated, it gives CASRAGGGEQYF. The whole variable domain, remainder taken from reference TRBV28 and TRBJ2-7, is DVKVTQSSRYLVKRTGEKVFLECVQDMDHENMFWYRQDPGLGLRLIYFSYDVKMKEKGDIPEGYSVSREKKERFSLILESASTNQTSMYLCASRAGGGEQYFGPGTRLTVT.

The J gene is TRBJ2-1, the V gene TRBV6-6, with 7 bases fitting TRBD2. V was clipped by 8 bases and J by 5 bases; unmatched bases: 6. CDR3 length equals 13 residues. Germline V CDR1 and CDR2: MNHNY, SVGAGI (reference sequence). CDR3 sequence (DNA): TGTGCCAGCTCCGGCCGGGAGGACAATGAGCAGTTCTTC. Translating it yields CASSGREDNEQFF.

This clone was counted only a few times. The V and J genes are TRBV6-1 and TRBJ2-5, with D unresolved. The CDR3 contains 10 residues. V was trimmed by 6 bases and J by 3 bases, leaving 2 bases between them. Germline CDR1 is MNHNS and CDR2 is SASEGT. CDR3 loop: CASRKETQYF. DNA of the CDR3: TGTGCCAGCAGAAAAGAGACCCAGTACTTC.

The rearrangement joins TRBV30 to TRBJ2-1; TRBD2 aligns across 7 bases. This CDR3 is 14 amino acids long. Germline V gene lookup returns CDR1 GTSNPN and CDR2 SVGIG (reference sequence). The ends lost 6 bases at V and 5 bases at J; junction bases unmatched: 10. CDR3 protein: CACTPLAPNNEQFF. As DNA, the CDR3 is TGTGCCTGCACACCACTAGCGCCAAACAATGAGCAGTTCTTC.

This chain joins TRBV28 and TRBJ1-1; a possible D gene is TRBD1 (6 bases). CDR1 and CDR2 from the germline V gene are MDHEN and SYDVKM. The V end lost 7 bases, the J end lost 0 bases, and 9 bases lay between the germline ends. The CDR3 runs 13 residues. CDR3 nucleotides: TGTGCCAGCACAGGGGCCATGAACACTGAAGCTTTCTTT. Its translation is CASTGAMNTEAFF.

The rearrangement uses TRBV9 and TRBJ2-2; 11 nucleotides align to TRBD2. CDR3 length equals 16 residues. V was pared by 5 bases and J by 2 bases, with 5 bases of the junction left unmatched. Per germline, CDR1 SGDLS and CDR2 YYNGEE. The CDR3 protein is CASRPGLAANTGELFF. For the CDR3, the DNA is TGTGCCAGCAGGCCGGGACTAGCGGCAAACACCGGGGAGCTGTTTTTT.

The rearrangement uses TRBV5-1 and TRBJ1-3, with TRBD1 matching 8 bases. The CDR3 sequence is 14 residues long. The J segment lost 7 bases and the V segment lost 4 bases, leaving 7 bases of the junction unmatched. Germline V gene data show CDR1 as SGHRS and CDR2 as YFSETQ. The CDR3 DNA follows: TGCGCCAGCAGCATCCAGACAGGGGTCAACACCATATATTTT. The encoded protein is CASSIQTGVNTIYF.

This chain links TRBV10-3 with TRBJ1-1; D remains ambiguous. The CDR3 is made up of 14 amino acids. Between the trimmed V and J ends, which lost 3 bases and 1 base, there was a span of 9 bases. The germline V gene encodes CDR1 ENHRY and CDR2 SYGVKD. CDR3 amino acids: CAISDRRENTEAFF. The CDR3 DNA reads TGTGCCATCAGTGATCGGCGGGAGAACACTGAAGCTTTCTTT.

The V call is TRBV7-9, the J call TRBJ2-3; no firm D call. V lost 3 bases to trimming and J lost 3 bases, with 7 bases between them. CDR1 and CDR2 (germline): SEHNR, FQNEAQ (reference sequence). The CDR3 extends over 13 amino acids. In nucleotides, the CDR3 is TGTGCCAGCAGCTTCACACGAACAGATACGCAGTATTTT. Its translation: CASSFTRTDTQYF.

This chain joins TRBV4-1 and TRBJ2-7, with D unresolved. V lost 11 bases and J lost 7, with 12 bases in between. The CDR3 contains 10 residues. From germline, CDR1 is MGHRA and CDR2 YSYEKL. CDR3 sequence reads: CAGPSCEQYF. CDR3 nucleotide sequence: TGCGCCGGACCGTCCTGTGAGCAGTACTTC.

The CDR3 protein is CASSQERGFLGAEQYF. The CDR3 nucleotides are TGCGCCAGCAGCCAAGAAAGAGGTTTTCTGGGGGCCGAGCAGTACTTC. The chain couples TRBV4-1 to TRBJ2-7, with D possibly matching TRBD1 (6 bases). Trimming removed 0 bases from V and 6 bases from J, with 18 bases in between. This CDR3 region has 16 residues. The germline gives CDR1 MGHRA, CDR2 YSYEKL.

This chain joins TRBV5-4 and TRBJ2-3, with D perhaps TRBD2 (6 bases). The V end was cut by 0 bases, the J end by 1 base, with 6 bases between. Germline V CDR1 and CDR2: SGHNT, YYREEE (reference sequence). The CDR3 spans 14 residues. CDR3 loop: CASSLAGGTDTQYF. The CDR3 DNA reads as TGTGCCAGCAGCTTGGCGGGGGGCACAGATACGCAGTATTTT.

The J gene is TRBJ2-2, the V gene TRBV14, with D perhaps TRBD2 (5 bases). There are 16 residues in the CDR3. Germline V gene sequence: CDR1 SGHDN, CDR2 FVKESK. Trimming pared 1 base from V and 1 base from J, leaving 10 bases between. This CDR3 is CASSQVSGWNTGELFF. CDR3 bases: TGTGCCAGCAGCCAAGTCAGCGGCTGGAACACCGGGGAGCTGTTTTTT.

The chain carries TRBV4-1 and TRBJ1-5; 7 bases line up with TRBD1. The junction had 7 bases not matched to a gene; V was cut back by 3 bases and J by 2 bases. Germline V lookup: CDR1 MGHRA, CDR2 YSYEKL. This CDR3 spans 16 amino acids. The CDR3 protein is CASSHKQGRGNQPQHF. DNA for the CDR3: TGCGCCAGCAGCCACAAACAGGGGAGAGGCAATCAGCCCCAGCATTTT.

The rearrangement links TRBV29-1 to TRBJ2-7, with D possibly matching TRBD2 (5 bases). Germline lookup yields CDR1 SQVTM and CDR2 ANQGSEA. This CDR3 region has 12 residues. Trimming shortened V by 4 bases and J by 3 bases, and 10 bases separated the two germline ends. CDR3 nucleotide sequence: TGCAGCGTTGCGGGGATTAACTACGAGCAGTACTTC. Encoded protein: CSVAGINYEQYF.

This clone came up a few times. This sequence joins TRBV30 and TRBJ1-2; the D is unclear. The CDR3 runs to 13 residues. V dropped 1 base and J dropped 4 bases, with 10 bases sitting between them. Germline V gene sequence: CDR1 GTSNPN, CDR2 SVGIG (reference sequence). This chain's CDR3 is CAWSASGSYGYTF. CDR3 sequence (DNA): TGTGCCTGGAGTGCTTCGGGAAGCTATGGCTACACCTTC. The full variable domain, with the rest looked up from reference TRBV30 and TRBJ1-2, is SQTIHQWPATLVQPVGSPLSLECTVEGTSNPNLYWYRQAAGRGLQLLFYSVGIGQISSEVPQNLSASRPQDRQFILSSKKLLLSDSGFYLCAWSASGSYGYTFGSGTRLTVV.